This T cell receptor beta chain originates from a study of shared clonotypes between healthy human individuals. Study-level background: Every donor yielded three CD4 naive, three CD4 memory, two CD8 naive and one CD8 memory plate.

V was trimmed by 3 bases and J by 7 bases, leaving 10 bases between them. The V gene's germline CDR1 is KGHSH and CDR2 LQKENI. The CDR3 runs to 12 residues. This clone has a handful of counts. Its antigen is not identified. The material for each subset, its genomic DNA, was split evenly across several immunoSEQ plates. The protocol was immunoSEQ multiplex PCR, while the TCRdb copy is restricted to in-frame clones and leaves out a portion. The data show approximately 1,000,000 clones, 75% to 85% seen once. Study results and limitations: Generation probabilities of non-shared clonotypes were lower (relative to those shared by all four donors).

The material sequenced was memory CD4+ T cells from PBMCs. Sample subset: CD45RA-negative fraction. The chain couples TRBV18 to TRBJ2-7; D is uncertain. The clonotype originates from a man aged 18-30 years in good health. Some clones in this sample may be carry-over from other donors' samples. In DNA, the CDR3 is TGTGCCAGCTCACCGGACCCTCGGGAGCAGTACTTC. It specifies CASSPDPREQYF.